The present entry profiles one T cell receptor (beta chain) with its context. Authors' processing steps: Counts of nucleated cells, estimated from reference gene primer amplification, were obtained. Sequencing was performed with immunoSEQ multiplex PCR; in TCRdb, only in-frame clones are kept and a portion is missing. V, J and clone size were drawn from that table, and D and trimming were deduced from the DNA. The table lists about 260,000 clones, 80% to 90% of them singletons, with roughly 10% in the top ten. The sample belongs to a study of blood T cell repertoires in COVID-19. Turning to the study itself: From the United States, Italy and Spain came samples of acute and convalescent COVID-19. The cDNA or gDNA used as material had been derived from T cells, B-cell-depleted T cells, or PBMCs.

Recruited during active infection, patients (from Seattle) were subsequently followed longitudinally. What was sequenced was peripheral blood. The TCR comes from a woman in her seventies with COVID-19, enrolled during active disease.

This chain's CDR3 is CASSYLGGSYNEQFF. Written as DNA, the CDR3 is TGTGCCAGTTCTTACCTTGGCGGATCCTACAATGAGCAGTTCTTC. This chain joins TRBV9 and TRBJ2-1; D not certain. This CDR3 has 15 amino acids. Trimming removed 8 bases from V and 1 base from J, with 16 bases in between. CDR1 and CDR2 (germline): SGDLS, YYNGEE.